This TCR beta chain is from a study of shared clonotypes between healthy human individuals. Broader study findings: A handful of donors had around 5.2% of their naive CD4 clonotypes in common. Naive subsets typically showed greater estimated richness than memory subsets.

This CDR3 is built from 12 residues. With 3 bases removed from V and 2 bases from J, the gap between germline ends came to 4 bases. Germline assignment: CDR1 ENHRY and CDR2 SYGVKD. This was a deep-level run. Produced via immunoSEQ multiplex PCR; TCRdb's table is partial and in-frame only. In the table there are 700,000 to 950,000 clones, 90% to 97% of which are singletons. A remark on this clone: Its antigen is currently unknown.

Naive-designated CD8 cells lacked CD45RO, were positively enriched for CCR7, and omitted terminally differentiated effector memory CD45RA+ cells. Donors, without exception, were Caucasian adults residing in Nashville, Tennessee. The V call is TRBV10-3, the J call TRBJ2-5; D not resolved. Source material: naive CD8+ T cells sorted from blood. This TCR was sampled from a young man in good health. CDR3: CAISDYQETQYF. In DNA, the CDR3 is TGTGCCATCAGTGACTATCAAGAGACCCAGTACTTC.